Following are 13 T cell receptor beta chains from one sample sequenced in a study of blood T cells in healthy people across ages. Sample-barcoded 5' priming and a J-beta primer mix drove a second PCR of roughly 6 to 12 cycles. Each CDR3 protein is one row after TCRdb ran MiXCR on the 5' RACE reads. The table lists approximately 810,000 distinct CDR3 sequences, 35% to 40% of them singletons. The sequencing input was blood. These receptors were collected from a man aged 18 to 30 in good health.

This chain uses TRBV12-3 or TRBV12-4 with TRBJ2-2; maybe TRBD2 (5 bases). This CDR3 has 13 amino acids. V lost 3 bases, J lost 6 bases, and 8 bases lay in between. The CDR3 loop is CASSFSGAGELFF. CDR3 in DNA: TGTGCCAGCAGTTTTTCCGGGGCCGGGGAGCTGTTTTTT.

This clonotype was detected many times. The rearrangement links TRBV4-3 to TRBJ2-1, with TRBD2 matching over 12 bases. V dropped 0 bases and J dropped 6; count of bases not matched to a gene: 3. CDR3 length equals 16 residues. The V gene's germline CDR1 is LGHNA and CDR2 YSLEER. CDR3 DNA: TGCGCCAGCAGCCAAGAATCTAGCGGGGGGGGCAATGAGCAGTTCTTC. It yields the protein CASSQESSGGGNEQFF.

J is TRBJ2-5 and V is TRBV5-1, with 9 bases aligning to TRBD1. There are 15 residues in the CDR3. Germline V gene sequence: CDR1 SGHRS, CDR2 YFSETQ. V lost 4 bases, J lost 4 bases, and 8 bases stayed unmatched. Written as DNA, the CDR3 is TGCGCCAGCAGCCTGGAGGGACAGGGCCCAGAGACCCAGTACTTC. It is translated as CASSLEGQGPETQYF.

This clonotype has just a few counts. The chain links TRBV7-2 to TRBJ2-7; 7 bases align to TRBD1. Trimming cost V 1 base and J 2 bases; bases outside gene matches: 5. The CDR3 is 15 amino acids. Germline values: CDR1 SGHTA, CDR2 FQGNSA. The CDR3 spells CASSLDWTGTYEQYF. Here the CDR3 DNA reads TGTGCCAGCAGCTTAGATTGGACAGGAACCTACGAGCAGTACTTC.

This clonotype appeared a single time. Germline and junction disagree at one end, which may indicate a read error. The V and J genes are TRBV25-1 and TRBJ2-7, with a tentative D call TRBD2 (5 bases). This CDR3 region has 15 residues. Looked up from germline, CDR1 is MGHDK and CDR2 is SYGVNS. DNA for the CDR3: TGTGCCAGCAGTGAACCGGTGGGAGTAGGCTACGGGCAGTACTTC. Its translation is CASSEPVGVGYGQYF.

V is TRBV28 and J is TRBJ2-3; weak D call: TRBD1 (6 bases). V was trimmed by 4 bases and J by 2 bases, leaving 13 bases between them. Germline V gives CDR1 MDHEN, CDR2 SYDVKM. The CDR3 is made up of 15 amino acids. The CDR3 DNA reads as TGTGCCAGCAGTTCCGGACAGACTAACACAGATACGCAGTATTTT. Translation gives CASSSGQTNTDTQYF.

Note on this clonotype: Just one base apart from a much larger clone, this may be a read error. This chain joins TRBV3-1 and TRBJ2-5; possibly TRBD1 for D (6 bases). The J call may be in error: the DNA end matches TRBJ2-1 better. CDR1 and CDR2 from the germline V gene are LGHDT and YNNKEL (reference sequence). This CDR3 is 18 amino acids long. DNA of the CDR3: TGTGCCAGCAGCCAAGTATGGGGGACAAGTCCCGGACAAGAGACCCAGTTCTTC. As protein: CASSQVWGTSPGQETQFF.

This chain links TRBV29-1 with TRBJ1-1; D gene uncertain. V lost 1 base and J lost 3, with 12 bases in between. The V gene's germline CDR1 is SQVTM and CDR2 ANQGSEA. The CDR3 covers 14 residues. CDR3 sequence: CSVEVGRADTEAFF. CDR3 sequence (DNA): TGCAGCGTTGAAGTAGGAAGGGCGGACACTGAAGCTTTCTTT.

The chain is built from TRBV5-5 and TRBJ2-3, with a weak D call TRBD1 (5 bases). This CDR3 has 14 amino acids. V dropped 2 bases and J dropped 6 bases, with 13 bases sitting between them. Germline CDR1 SGHKS, CDR2 YYEKEE (reference sequence). In DNA, the CDR3 is TGTGCCAGCAGCTTATCCACCAAGGGGGATACGCAGTATTTT. Its protein is CASSLSTKGDTQYF.

The table lists this clonotype with a few counts. V gene TRBV4-2 combines with J gene TRBJ2-3; no clear D gene. The V gene's germline CDR1 is LGHNA and CDR2 YNFKEQ. CDR3 length equals 15 residues. V lost 1 base to trimming and J lost 5 bases, with 13 bases between them. CDR3 amino acids: CASSQGDWGEDTQYF. The CDR3 DNA reads as TGTGCCAGCAGCCAAGGCGACTGGGGTGAAGATACGCAGTATTTT.

A word on this clonotype: A much larger clone differs from this one at a single base, so this may be a read error. The rearrangement uses TRBV7-3 and TRBJ2-5; D is perhaps TRBD1 (6 bases). Gene TRBJ2-7 matches the end of the DNA better, so the J call may be wrong. This CDR3 region has 14 residues. The germline V gene has CDR1 SGHTA and CDR2 FQGTGA. CDR3 nucleotides: TGTGCCAGCAGCTCGACAGGACAGAGCGACGAGCAGTACTTC. Residues: CASSSTGQSDEQYF.

J is TRBJ1-5 and V is TRBV7-2, with D possibly being TRBD1 (5 bases). From germline, CDR1 is SGHTA and CDR2 FQGNSA. The CDR3 consists of 14 residues. V lost 2 bases, J lost 2 bases, and 7 bases lay in between. The CDR3 nucleotides are TGTGCCAGCAGCTTATGGGACCGCAATCAGCCCCAGCATTTT. Its protein product is CASSLWDRNQPQHF.

The rearrangement joins TRBV5-5 to TRBJ1-2, with no clear D. Trimming removed 0 bases from V and 6 bases from J, with 12 bases in between. This CDR3 spans 14 amino acids. From germline, CDR1 is SGHKS and CDR2 YYEKEE (reference sequence). As DNA, the CDR3 is TGTGCCAGCAGCTTGGAATGCCAGTCGGATGGCTACACCTTC. This sequence encodes CASSLECQSDGYTF.